This T cell receptor (beta chain) stems from a study of graft-versus-host responses after intestinal transplantation. Overall study context: Transplants were multivisceral, liver-intestinal, or isolated intestinal. Every recipient underwent anti-thymocyte globulin induction, then tacrolimus and steroids for two to four years.

General observations from the study: Investigators detected GvH clones in recipient marrow, with some emerging earlier in ileum or blood. Early post-transplant declines in HvG were associated with peak levels of circulating GvH clones.

This clone was seen just once. Its specificity is unknown. V dropped 5 bases and J dropped 6 bases, with 5 bases sitting between them. From germline, CDR1 is MNHNY and CDR2 SVGAGI (reference sequence). CDR3 size: 11 residues. Sequencing was performed with immunoSEQ multiplex PCR; in TCRdb, only in-frame clones are kept and a portion is missing. Of 3,500 to 5,000 clones listed, over 75% were seen once; the top ten hold around 5%. Grafts had their tissue processed, releasing intraepithelial and lamina propria lymphocytes. This specimen was ileum tissue, taken 650 to 670 days after intestinal transplant. The V and J genes are TRBV6-6 and TRBJ2-4; D unresolved. This TCR came from a human patient who received an intestinal transplant, so some T cells may come from the graft donor. In DNA form, the CDR3 reads TGTGCCAGCAGTAATAGAAACATTCAGTACTTC. The encoded protein is CASSNRNIQYF.